This T cell receptor (beta chain) stems from a study of cytomegalovirus exposure and HLA in healthy donors. General observations from the study: Rarity characterized most TCR sequences, yet some public TCRs appeared in many donors. Under in vitro conditions, a few CMV-associated chains were confirmed as specific for CMV antigens.

Germline CDR1 SGHTA, CDR2 FQGTGA. The V gene lost 2 bases and the J gene lost 2 bases, with 9 bases spanning the gap. This CDR3 comprises 14 residues. Primers for the PCR totalled 60 Vbeta and 13 Jbeta. TCRdb's copy holds only in-frame clones and misses some; the assay was immunoSEQ multiplex PCR. The sample lists approximately 110,000 clones; around three quarters were seen once. To note about this clone: Its antigen remains unknown.

Sequencing was carried out using PBMCs. The TCR was taken from a man aged 40-49 years in good health and CMV-seronegative. The chain employs TRBV7-3 and TRBJ1-1, with a possible D match to TRBD1 (5 bases). CDR3 coding DNA: TGTGCCAGCAGCTTAGGGACTGTCAACACTGAAGCTTTCTTT. This encodes CASSLGTVNTEAFF.